A single T cell receptor (beta chain) is shown here with its context. Its antigen is as yet unknown. V lost 0 bases and J lost 6; bases outside the gene matches: 6. The CDR3 consists of 15 residues. Germline-derived CDR1 and CDR2 are SGHRS and YFSETQ. These data come from a study of OX40 agonist ivuxolimab in advanced cancers. Study-level background: Each dose-escalation patient presented with hepatocellular carcinoma, melanoma, renal cell or head and neck cancer.

Regarding the study as a whole: Relative to CD4+, CD8+ T cells held more expanded clones on average. Normalized T-cell clonal expansion was also low in a subset of nonresponders.

Assay: immunoSEQ multiplex PCR; the TCRdb copy retains only in-frame clones and omits some. The table shows approximately 11,000 clones, with roughly 80% occurring only once. Sequencing was performed on CD4+ or CD8+ T cells sorted from blood, taken in a trial of the OX40 agonist ivuxolimab. This clonotype was sampled from an adult with an advanced solid tumor such as melanoma, head and neck, liver or kidney cancer. The chain employs TRBV5-1 and TRBJ2-7, with 10 bases identical to TRBD1. This CDR3 reads CASSLDLTGGGEQYF. For the CDR3, the DNA is TGCGCCAGCAGCTTGGATTTGACAGGGGGCGGCGAGCAGTACTTC.